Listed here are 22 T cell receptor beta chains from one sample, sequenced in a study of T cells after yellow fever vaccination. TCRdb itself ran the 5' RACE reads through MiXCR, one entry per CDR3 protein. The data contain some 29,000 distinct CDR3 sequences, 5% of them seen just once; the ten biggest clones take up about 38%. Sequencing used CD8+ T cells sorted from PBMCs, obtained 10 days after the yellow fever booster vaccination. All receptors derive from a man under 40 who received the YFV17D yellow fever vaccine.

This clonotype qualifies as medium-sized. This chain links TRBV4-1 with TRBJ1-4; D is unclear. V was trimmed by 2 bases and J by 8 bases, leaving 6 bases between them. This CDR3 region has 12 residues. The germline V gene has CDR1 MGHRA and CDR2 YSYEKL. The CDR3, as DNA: TGCGCCAGCAGCCAAATGCAGGAAAAACTGTTTTTT. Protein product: CASSQMQEKLFF.

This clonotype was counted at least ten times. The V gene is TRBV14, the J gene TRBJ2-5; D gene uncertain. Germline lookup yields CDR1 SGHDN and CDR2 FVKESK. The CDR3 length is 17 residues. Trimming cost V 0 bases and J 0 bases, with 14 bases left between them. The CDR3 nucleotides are TGTGCCAGCAGCCAAGACCCTAACTACTTGTACCAAGAGACCCAGTACTTC. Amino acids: CASSQDPNYLYQETQYF.

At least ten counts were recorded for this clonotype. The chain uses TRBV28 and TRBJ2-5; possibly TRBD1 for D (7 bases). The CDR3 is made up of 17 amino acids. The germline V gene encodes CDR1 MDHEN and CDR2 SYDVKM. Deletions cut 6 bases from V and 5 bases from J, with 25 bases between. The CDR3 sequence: CASSGQEVTGAGETQYF. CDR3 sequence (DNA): TGTGCCAGCAGCGGACAGGAGGTCACAGGGGCGGGGGAGACCCAGTACTTC.

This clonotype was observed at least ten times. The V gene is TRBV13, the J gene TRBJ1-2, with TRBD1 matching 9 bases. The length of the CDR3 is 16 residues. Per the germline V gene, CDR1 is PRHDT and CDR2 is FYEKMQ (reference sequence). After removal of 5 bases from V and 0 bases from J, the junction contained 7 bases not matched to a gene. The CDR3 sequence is CASSLGTGSANYGYTF. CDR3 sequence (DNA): TGTGCCAGCAGCCTCGGGACAGGGTCGGCTAACTATGGCTACACCTTC.

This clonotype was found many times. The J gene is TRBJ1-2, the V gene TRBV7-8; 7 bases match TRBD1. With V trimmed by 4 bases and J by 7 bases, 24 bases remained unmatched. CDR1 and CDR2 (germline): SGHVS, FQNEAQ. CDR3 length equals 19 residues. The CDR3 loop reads CASSSQLLRGHGQGVGYTF. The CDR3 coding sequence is TGTGCCAGCAGCTCACAGCTCCTACGGGGCCACGGGCAGGGGGTTGGCTACACCTTC.

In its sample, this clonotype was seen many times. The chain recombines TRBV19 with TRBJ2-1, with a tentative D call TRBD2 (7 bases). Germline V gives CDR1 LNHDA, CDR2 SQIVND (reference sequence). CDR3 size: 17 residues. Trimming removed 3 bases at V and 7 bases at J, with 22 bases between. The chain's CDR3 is CASSILGPAGAQNEQFF. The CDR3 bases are TGTGCCAGTAGTATCTTAGGCCCCGCGGGGGCGCAGAATGAGCAGTTCTTC.

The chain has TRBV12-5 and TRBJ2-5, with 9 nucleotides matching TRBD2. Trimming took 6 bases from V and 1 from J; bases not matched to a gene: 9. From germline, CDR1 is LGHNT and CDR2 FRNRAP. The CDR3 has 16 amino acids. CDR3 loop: CASGLPTSGRQETQYF. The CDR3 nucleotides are TGTGCTAGTGGGCTCCCCACTAGCGGGCGCCAAGAGACCCAGTACTTC. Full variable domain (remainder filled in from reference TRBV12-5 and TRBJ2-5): DARVTQTPRHKVTEMGQEVTMRCQPILGHNTVFWYRQTMMQGLELLAYFRNRAPLDDSGMPKDRFSAEMPDATLATLKIQPSEPRDSAVYFCASGLPTSGRQETQYFGPGTRLLVL.

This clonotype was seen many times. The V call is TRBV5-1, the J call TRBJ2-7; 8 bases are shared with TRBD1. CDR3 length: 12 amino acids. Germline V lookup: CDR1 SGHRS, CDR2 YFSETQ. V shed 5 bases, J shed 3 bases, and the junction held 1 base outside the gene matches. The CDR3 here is CASRGTGYEQYF. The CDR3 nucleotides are TGCGCCAGCAGAGGGACAGGCTACGAGCAGTACTTC.

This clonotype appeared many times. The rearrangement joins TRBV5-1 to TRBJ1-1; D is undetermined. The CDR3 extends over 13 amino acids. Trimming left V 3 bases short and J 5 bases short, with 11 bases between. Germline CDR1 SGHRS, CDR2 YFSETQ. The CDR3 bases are TGCGCCAGCAGCTCCCCCGGGGTTACTGAAGCTTTCTTT. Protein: CASSSPGVTEAFF.

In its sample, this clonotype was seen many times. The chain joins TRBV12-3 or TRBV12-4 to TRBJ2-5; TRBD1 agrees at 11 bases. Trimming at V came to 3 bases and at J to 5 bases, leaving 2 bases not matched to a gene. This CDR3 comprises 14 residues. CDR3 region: CASSFGQGAETQYF. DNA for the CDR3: TGTGCCAGCAGTTTCGGACAGGGGGCTGAGACCCAGTACTTC.

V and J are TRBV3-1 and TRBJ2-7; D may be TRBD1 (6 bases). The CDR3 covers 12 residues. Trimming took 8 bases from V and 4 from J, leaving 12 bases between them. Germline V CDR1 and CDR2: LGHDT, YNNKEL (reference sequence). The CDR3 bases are TGTGCCAGCTCCACTACAGGGTACGAGCAGTACTTC. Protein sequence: CASSTTGYEQYF.

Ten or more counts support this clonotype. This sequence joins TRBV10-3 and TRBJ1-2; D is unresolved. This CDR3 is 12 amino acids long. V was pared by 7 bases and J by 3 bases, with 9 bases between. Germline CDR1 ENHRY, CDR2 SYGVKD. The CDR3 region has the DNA TGTGCCATCACGAATTTTTACTATGGCTACACCTTC. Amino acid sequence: CAITNFYYGYTF.

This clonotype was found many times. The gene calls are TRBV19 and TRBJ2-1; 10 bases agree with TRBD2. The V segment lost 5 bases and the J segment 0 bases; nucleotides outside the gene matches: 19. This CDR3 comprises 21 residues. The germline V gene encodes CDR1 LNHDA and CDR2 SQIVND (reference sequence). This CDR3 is CASSLTAGGGWALSSYNEQFF. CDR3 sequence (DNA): TGTGCCAGTAGTCTGACAGCGGGAGGGGGTTGGGCCCTTAGCTCCTACAATGAGCAGTTCTTC.

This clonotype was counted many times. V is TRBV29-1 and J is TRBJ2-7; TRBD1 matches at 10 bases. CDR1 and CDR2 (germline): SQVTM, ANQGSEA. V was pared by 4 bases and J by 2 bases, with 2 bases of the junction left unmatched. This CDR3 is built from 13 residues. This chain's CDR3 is CSVGDRGAYEQYF. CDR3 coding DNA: TGCAGCGTTGGGGACAGGGGCGCCTACGAGCAGTACTTC.

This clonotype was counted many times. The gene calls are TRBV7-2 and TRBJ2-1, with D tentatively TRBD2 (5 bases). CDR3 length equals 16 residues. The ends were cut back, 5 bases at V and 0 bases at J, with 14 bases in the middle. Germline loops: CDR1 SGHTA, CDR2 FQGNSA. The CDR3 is CASSPTGGLSYNEQFF. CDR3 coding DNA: TGTGCCAGCAGCCCCACCGGCGGGCTCTCCTACAATGAGCAGTTCTTC.

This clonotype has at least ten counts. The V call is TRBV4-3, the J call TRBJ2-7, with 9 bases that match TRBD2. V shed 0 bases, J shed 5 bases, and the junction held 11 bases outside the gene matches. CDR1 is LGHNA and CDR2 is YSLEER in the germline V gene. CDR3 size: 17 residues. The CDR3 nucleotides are TGCGCCAGCAGCCAAGATTGGTTAGCGGGAGTTCTGGACGAGCAGTACTTC. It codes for CASSQDWLAGVLDEQYF.

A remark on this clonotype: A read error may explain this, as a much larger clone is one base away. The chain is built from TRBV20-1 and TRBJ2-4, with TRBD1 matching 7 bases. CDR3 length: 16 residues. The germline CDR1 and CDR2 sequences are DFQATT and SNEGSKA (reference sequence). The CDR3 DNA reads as TGCTGTGCTAGAAGGGACAGCCCTATCTTGAAAAACATTCAGTACTTC. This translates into CCARRDSPILKNIQYF.

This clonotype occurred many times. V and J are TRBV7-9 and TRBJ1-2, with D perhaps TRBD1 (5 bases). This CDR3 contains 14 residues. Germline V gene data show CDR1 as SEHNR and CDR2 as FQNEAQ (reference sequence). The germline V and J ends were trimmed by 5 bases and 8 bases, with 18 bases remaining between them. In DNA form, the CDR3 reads TGTGCCAGCAGCCAGGACACATATGGAGGCGGCTACACCTTC. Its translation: CASSQDTYGGGYTF.

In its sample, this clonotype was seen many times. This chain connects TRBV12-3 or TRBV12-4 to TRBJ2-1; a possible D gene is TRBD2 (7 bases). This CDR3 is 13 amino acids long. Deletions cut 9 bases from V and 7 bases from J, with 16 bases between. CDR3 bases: TGTGCCAGTCGACGGGGGGCTAGGAATGAGCAGTTCTTC. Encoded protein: CASRRGARNEQFF.

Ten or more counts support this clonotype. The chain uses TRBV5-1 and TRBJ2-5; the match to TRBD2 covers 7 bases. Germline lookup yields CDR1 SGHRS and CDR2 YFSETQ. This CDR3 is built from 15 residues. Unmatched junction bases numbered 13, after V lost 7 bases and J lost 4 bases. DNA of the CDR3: TGCGCCAGCTCCGATGCGGGAGAGCCGCGAGAGACCCAGTACTTC. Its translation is CASSDAGEPRETQYF.

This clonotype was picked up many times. DNA for the CDR3: TGCGCCAGCAGCGCGGACGGGTACGAGCAGTACTTC. Residues: CASSADGYEQYF. This sequence joins TRBV5-1 and TRBJ2-7, with D uncertain. Germline CDR1 and CDR2: SGHRS and YFSETQ. The CDR3 totals 12 residues. V was clipped by 4 bases and J by 4 bases, with 9 bases between them. The full variable domain, completed using reference TRBV5-1 and TRBJ2-7, is KAGVTQTPRYLIKTRGQQVTLSCSPISGHRSVSWYQQTPGQGLQFLFEYFSETQRNKGNFPGRFSGRQFSNSRSEMNVSTLELGDSALYLCASSADGYEQYFGPGTRLTVT.

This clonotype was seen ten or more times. CDR3 amino acids: CASSAHGSYNEQFF. Written as DNA, the CDR3 is TGTGCCAGCAGCGCGCACGGGAGTTACAATGAGCAGTTCTTC. V gene TRBV12-3 or TRBV12-4 combines with J gene TRBJ2-1, with D tentatively TRBD2 (6 bases). V lost 6 bases, J lost 4 bases, and 13 bases lay in between. The CDR3 contains 14 residues.